This entry describes one T cell receptor (beta chain). This clonotype is classified as large (0.1 to 1%). The antigen it binds to is not known. No base quality values were provided; no much bigger clone lies one nucleotide off. This sample was taken from a study of circulating CD8 cells and anti-PD-1 response in melanoma (dated by TCRdb to about 2020). Concerning the study at large: Nivolumab was given to patients intravenously at 3 mg/kg every 2 weeks. The melanoma cohort included some 13 patients, of whom seven received anti-PD-1 as first-line therapy and six had previously received targeted therapy or immunotherapy. Patients with complete or partial responses were classified as responders; those with stable or progressive disease (RECIST v1.1) as non-responders. A total of around 11 melanoma patients were included in the TCR repertoire analysis, 4 of them responders and 7 non-responders. PD-1 on on-treatment samples was detected using a biotinylated anti-human IgG4 antibody.

A BD FACSAria II cell sorter was used to sort four subsets, defined by PD-1 and/or TIGIT, from live CD3+CD8+TCRalphabeta+ cells. Circulating CD8 T cells were sorted into four subsets by PD-1 and TIGIT expression to characterize their relevance to anti-PD-1 therapy response. Both TCR alpha and TCR beta chains were sequenced from each sorted CD8 T-cell subset. Peripheral blood was collected at three points: before the first anti-PD-1 injection, after two injections and after four injections. PBMCs were immediately isolated by Ficoll gradient centrifugation. Until use, PBMCs were kept cryopreserved in liquid nitrogen in RPMI containing roughly 20% FCS and about 9.5% DMSO. Thawed PBMCs were stained with a viability dye and antibodies against CD3, CD8alpha, TCRalphabeta, PD-1 and TIGIT. Total RNA was extracted with the RNeasy Kit, and a RIN above 7 was reached by every sample. Sequencing relied on a NextSeq 500. The QIAseq Immune Repertoire RNA Library Kit, Human TCR Panel was used to prepare TCR libraries from 15 ng of total RNA. TCR libraries were sequenced on an Illumina NextSeq with a Mid Output V2 kit, using asymmetric 261x41 paired-end reads. Every TCR library was diluted down to about 4 nM, then pooled, denatured and loaded at about 0.91 pM. Processing in the source paper ran as follows. The QIAGEN GeneGlobe Data Analysis Center was used to process TCR FASTQ files, and downstream analysis was done in R 3.5.2. Clonality was computed as one minus Shannon entropy normalized by the log of the number of unique productive sequences. For each subset, Fisher exact tests at 5% FDR were used to find TRA or TRB clonotypes whose abundance differed between baseline and M1. Differentially abundant clonotypes were categorized as emerging, expanding, contracting or non-expanding/contracting. Morisita's overlap index was used to measure how much repertoires overlapped between patients. Starting from the raw public reads, TCRdb applied fastp trimming at Q25, assembled clones with MiXCR and retained in-frame beta chains. CDR3 protein duplicates are merged, each entry listing the most common genes and DNA. These V and J calls rely on TCRdb rather than the paper's analysis. This sample has 620 or so distinct CDR3 sequences in its table, and roughly a tenth of those were observed once. Of the sample, roughly 45% falls within the top ten clones.

CDR1 and CDR2 (SGDLS, YYNGEE) derive from the germline V gene. The trim is 0 bases for V and 2 bases for J, with a gap of 12 bases between the germline ends. Counted from cysteine to phenylalanine, this CDR3 has 15 amino acids. Of the read, only the CDR3 DNA is kept; its 45 bases are in frame from base 1. Broader findings and caveats from the paper: Repertoires were mostly private between subsets, with fewer than 7.5% of TRB clonotypes shared at M1, and the greatest sharing occurred between DPOS and TIGIT. Because tumor material could not be accessed, tumor reactivity was instead assessed with peptide assays on expanded sorted subsets. The cohort mixed treatment-naive and previously treated patients, which the authors noted could influence results. The published TCR repertoire comparisons used only baseline and M1 samples from a small cohort with few responders. Because material was limited, most experiments were generally run without replicates. The DNEG repertoire had the highest diversity, the PD-1 and DPOS repertoires had similar and higher clonality, and the TIGIT repertoires had the lowest diversity.

The clonotype originates from a human donor with melanoma. Recombination joined TRBV9 with TRBJ2-7; TRBD1 is a weak D gene call, 6 bases matching. This material consisted of CD8+ T cells from PBMCs, taken at baseline or after one month of anti-PD-1 therapy (not recorded which). The nucleotides read TGTGCCAGCAGCGTAGGCCCAGGGGCCACCTACGAGCAGTACTTC. This translates into CASSVGPGATYEQYF. This CDR3, with the reference TRBV9 and TRBJ2-7 proteins standing in past its ends, gives the full variable domain DSGVTQTPKHLITATGQRVTLRCSPRSGDLSVYWYQQSLDQGLQFLIQYYNGEERAKGNILERFSAQQFPDLHSELNLSSLELGDSALYFCASSVGPGATYEQYFGPGTRLTVT.